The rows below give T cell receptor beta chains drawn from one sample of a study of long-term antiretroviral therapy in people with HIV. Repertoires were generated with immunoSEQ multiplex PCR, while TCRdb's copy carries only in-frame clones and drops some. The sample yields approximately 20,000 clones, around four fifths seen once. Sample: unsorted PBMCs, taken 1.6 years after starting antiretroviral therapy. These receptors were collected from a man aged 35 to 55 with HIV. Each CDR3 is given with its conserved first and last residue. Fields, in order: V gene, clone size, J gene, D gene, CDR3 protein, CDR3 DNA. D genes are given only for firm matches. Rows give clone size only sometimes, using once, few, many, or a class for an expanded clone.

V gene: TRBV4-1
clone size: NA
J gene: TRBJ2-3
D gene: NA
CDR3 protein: CASSQVGARTDTQYF
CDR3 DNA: TGCGCCAGCAGCCAAGTGGGGGCGCGAACAGATACGCAGTATTTT

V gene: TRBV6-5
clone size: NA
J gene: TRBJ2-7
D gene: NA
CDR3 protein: CASSYSPGPHEQYF
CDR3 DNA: TGTGCCAGCAGTTACTCGCCGGGGCCCCACGAGCAGTACTTC

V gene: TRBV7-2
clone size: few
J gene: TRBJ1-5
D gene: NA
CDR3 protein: CASSLARSNQPQHF
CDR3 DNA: TGTGCCAGCAGCTTAGCTCGTAGCAATCAGCCCCAGCATTTT

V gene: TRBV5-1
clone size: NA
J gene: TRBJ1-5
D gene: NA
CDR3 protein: CASSLDGSISNQPQHF
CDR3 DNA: TGCGCCAGCAGCTTGGACGGCTCGATCAGCAATCAGCCCCAGCATTTT

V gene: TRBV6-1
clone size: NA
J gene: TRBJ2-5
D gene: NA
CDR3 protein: CASSEGAGVTQYF
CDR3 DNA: TGTGCCAGCAGTGAAGGGGCAGGGGTGACCCAGTACTTC

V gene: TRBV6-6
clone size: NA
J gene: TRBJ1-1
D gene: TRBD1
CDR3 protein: CASSYDRGAEAFF
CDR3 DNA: TGTGCCAGCAGTTACGACAGGGGCGCTGAAGCTTTCTTT

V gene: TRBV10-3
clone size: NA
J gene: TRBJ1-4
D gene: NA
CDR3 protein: CAISGGVGSDEKLFF
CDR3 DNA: TGTGCCATCAGTGGTGGGGTCGGTTCGGATGAAAAACTGTTTTTT

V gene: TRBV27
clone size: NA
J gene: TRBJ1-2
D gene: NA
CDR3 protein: CASSPWEGGYYGYTF
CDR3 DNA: TGTGCCAGCAGTCCGTGGGAAGGGGGATACTATGGCTACACCTTC

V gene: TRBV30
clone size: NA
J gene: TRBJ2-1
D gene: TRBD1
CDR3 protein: CAWSVIKTNVAGTDFYNEQFF
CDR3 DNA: TGTGCCTGGAGTGTTATTAAGACCAATGTGGCCGGGACAGATTTCTACAATGAGCAGTTCTTC

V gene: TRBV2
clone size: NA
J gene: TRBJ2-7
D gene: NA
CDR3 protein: CASSAEYYEQYF
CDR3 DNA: TGTGCCAGCAGTGCAGAGTACTACGAGCAGTACTTC

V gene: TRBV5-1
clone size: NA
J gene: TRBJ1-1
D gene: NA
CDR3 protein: CASSPGGGTEAFF
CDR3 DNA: TGCGCCAGCAGCCCCGGCGGGGGCACTGAAGCTTTCTTT

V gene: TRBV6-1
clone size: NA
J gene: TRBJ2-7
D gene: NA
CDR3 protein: CASSETHGRTYEQYF
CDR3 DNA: TGTGCCAGCAGTGAAACCCACGGGCGAACCTACGAGCAGTACTTC

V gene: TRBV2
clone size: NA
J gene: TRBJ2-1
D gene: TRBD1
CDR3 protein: CASSGDRDHEQFF
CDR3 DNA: TGTGCCAGCAGTGGGGACAGGGACCATGAGCAGTTCTTC

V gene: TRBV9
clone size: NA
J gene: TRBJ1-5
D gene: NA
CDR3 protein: CASSVGGYNQPQHF
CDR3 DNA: TGTGCCAGCAGCGTAGGGGGATACAATCAGCCCCAGCATTTT

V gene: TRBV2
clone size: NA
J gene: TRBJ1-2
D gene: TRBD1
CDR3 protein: CASRGTGNGYTF
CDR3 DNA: TGTGCCAGCAGGGGGACAGGGAACGGCTACACCTTC

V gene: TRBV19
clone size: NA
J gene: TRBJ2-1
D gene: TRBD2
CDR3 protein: CASSIWAGGNNEQFF
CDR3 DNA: TGTGCCAGTAGTATATGGGCGGGAGGGAACAATGAGCAGTTCTTC

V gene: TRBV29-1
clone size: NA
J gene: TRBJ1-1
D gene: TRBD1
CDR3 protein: CSGDRGTEAFF
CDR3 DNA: TGCAGCGGTGACAGGGGGACTGAAGCTTTCTTT

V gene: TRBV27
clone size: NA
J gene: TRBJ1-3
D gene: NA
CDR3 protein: CASSLRGVGGNTIYF
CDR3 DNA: TGTGCCAGCAGTTTACGAGGGGTTGGTGGAAACACCATATATTTT

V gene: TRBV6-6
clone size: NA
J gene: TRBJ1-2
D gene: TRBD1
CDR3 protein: CASSPGQGIGYGYTF
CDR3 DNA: TGTGCCAGCAGTCCGGGACAGGGAATTGGGTATGGCTACACCTTC

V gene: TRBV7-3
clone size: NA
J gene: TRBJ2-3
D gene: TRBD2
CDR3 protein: CASSLSSGGPTSTDTQYF
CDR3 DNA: TGTGCCAGCAGCTTAAGTAGCGGGGGGCCCACTAGCACAGATACGCAGTATTTT

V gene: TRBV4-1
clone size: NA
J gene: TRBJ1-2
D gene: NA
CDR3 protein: CASSQDVGTASYGYTF
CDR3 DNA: TGCGCCAGCAGCCAAGATGTGGGGACGGCGTCCTATGGCTACACCTTC

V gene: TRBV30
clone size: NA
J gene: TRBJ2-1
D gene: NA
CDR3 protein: CAWSVHQGNEQFF
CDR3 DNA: TGTGCCTGGAGTGTACATCAGGGCAACGAGCAGTTCTTC

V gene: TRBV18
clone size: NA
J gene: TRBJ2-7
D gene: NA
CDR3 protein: CASSSGAPYEQYF
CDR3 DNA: TGTGCCAGCTCCTCAGGGGCCCCCTACGAGCAGTACTTC

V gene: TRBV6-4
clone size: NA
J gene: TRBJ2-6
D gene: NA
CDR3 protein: CASSDRNVLTF
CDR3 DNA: TGTGCCAGCAGTGACAGGAACGTCCTGACTTTC

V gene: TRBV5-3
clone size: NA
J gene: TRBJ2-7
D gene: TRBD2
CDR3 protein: CARSSAPHSGSTYEQYF
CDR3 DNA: TGTGCCAGAAGCTCAGCCCCCCATAGCGGGAGCACCTACGAGCAGTACTTC

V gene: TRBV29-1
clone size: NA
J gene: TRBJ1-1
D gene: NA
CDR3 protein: CSVAKARKNTEAFF
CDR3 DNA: TGCAGCGTTGCCAAGGCCCGAAAGAACACTGAAGCTTTCTTT